This T cell receptor (beta chain) was sequenced in a study of blood T cell repertoires in COVID-19. Study-level information: The United States, Italy and Spain provided the acute and convalescent COVID-19 samples.

The repertoire was sequenced with immunoSEQ multiplex PCR; TCRdb's copy has only in-frame clones and lacks some. The sample shows about 220,000 clones, about 87% of them seen only once. Trimming took 3 bases from V and 8 from J, leaving 16 bases between them. CDR3 size: 15 residues. Germline loops: CDR1 SGHTA, CDR2 FQGNSA. This rearrangement joins TRBV7-2 to TRBJ1-4; D possibly corresponds to TRBD1 (5 bases). Sequencing input: PBMCs or T cells enriched from blood (not recorded which). This TCR was recovered from a woman in her 40s with acute COVID-19. The CDR3 DNA sequence: TGTGCCAGCAGCTTTTCGGGGAGGCGGGACGAAAAACTGTTTTTT. It codes for CASSFSGRRDEKLFF.